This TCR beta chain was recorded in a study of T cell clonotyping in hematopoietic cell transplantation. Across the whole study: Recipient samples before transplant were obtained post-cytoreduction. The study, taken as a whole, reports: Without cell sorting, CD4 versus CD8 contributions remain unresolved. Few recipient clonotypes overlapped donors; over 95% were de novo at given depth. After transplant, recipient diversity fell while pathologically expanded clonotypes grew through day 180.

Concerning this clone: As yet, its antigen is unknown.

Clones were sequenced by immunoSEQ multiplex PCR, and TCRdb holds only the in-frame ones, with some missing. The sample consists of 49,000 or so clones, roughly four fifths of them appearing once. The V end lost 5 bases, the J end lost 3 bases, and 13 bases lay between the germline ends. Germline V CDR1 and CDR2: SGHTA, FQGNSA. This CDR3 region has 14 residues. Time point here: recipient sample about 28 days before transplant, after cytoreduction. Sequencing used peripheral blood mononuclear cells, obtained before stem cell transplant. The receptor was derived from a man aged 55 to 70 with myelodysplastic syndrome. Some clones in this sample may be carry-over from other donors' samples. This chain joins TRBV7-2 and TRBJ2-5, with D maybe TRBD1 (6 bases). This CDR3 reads CASSRRQVEETQYF. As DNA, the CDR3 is TGTGCCAGCAGCCGGAGACAGGTAGAAGAGACCCAGTACTTC.